The 7 T cell receptor beta chains below all came from one sample that was sequenced in a study of OX40 agonist ivuxolimab in advanced cancers. Library preparation was by the immunoSEQ multiplex PCR assay. TCRdb provides this immuneACCESS table in a form limited to in-frame rearrangements. Some clones are lacking; in checked studies, under half of them reflect an unresolved V gene, and why the rest are absent is not known. The sample has under 85,000 clones on record, nearly 95% of them singletons. Together, the top ten hold approximately 10% of the sample. This specimen was CD4+ or CD8+ T cells sorted from blood, taken in a trial of the OX40 agonist ivuxolimab. All receptors come from an adult with an advanced solid tumor such as melanoma, head and neck, liver or kidney cancer.

The rearrangement uses TRBV5-6 and TRBJ1-5; 8 nucleotides match TRBD1. Germline assignment: CDR1 SGHDT and CDR2 YYEEEE. V shed 2 bases, J shed 6 bases, and the junction held 4 bases outside the gene matches. The CDR3 totals 14 residues. CDR3 sequence reads: CASSLGQGIQPQHF. CDR3 coding DNA: TGTGCCAGCAGCTTAGGACAGGGAATTCAGCCCCAGCATTTT.

Concerning this clone itself: The junction departs from the called germline gene at one end, perhaps through a read error. CDR3 coding DNA: TGCACCAGCAGCCCGAGTTGGGGGCCGAGCTCCTACGAGCAGTACTTC. Amino acids: CTSSPSWGPSSYEQYF. The V and J genes are TRBV5-1 and TRBJ2-7; D perhaps matches TRBD1 (6 bases). Germline V CDR1 and CDR2: SGHRS, YFSETQ. The CDR3 sequence is 16 residues long.

The chain joins TRBV29-1 to TRBJ2-7, with D possibly being TRBD2 (6 bases). The germline V gene has CDR1 SQVTM and CDR2 ANQGSEA. This CDR3 comprises 11 residues. Trimming removed 7 bases from V and 7 bases from J, with 14 bases in between. As DNA, the CDR3 is TGCAGCGCCTCATTCGGAGGGGAGCAGTACTTC. Its translation is CSASFGGEQYF.

This clone was picked up a small number of times. The rearrangement links TRBV28 to TRBJ1-5; unclear D gene. CDR3 length: 15 amino acids. The V gene lost 3 bases and the J gene lost 0 bases, with 9 bases spanning the gap. From germline, CDR1 is MDHEN and CDR2 SYDVKM. The CDR3: CASSLEAYSNQPQHF. CDR3 nucleotides: TGTGCCAGCAGTTTGGAAGCTTATAGCAATCAGCCCCAGCATTTT.

In this sample, this clone turned up once. The rearrangement joins TRBV5-5 to TRBJ1-2; 7 bases line up with TRBD1. The trim removed 4 bases at V and 6 bases at J, leaving 6 bases unmatched. The CDR3 runs 13 residues. Germline lookup yields CDR1 SGHKS and CDR2 YYEKEE (reference sequence). CDR3 DNA: TGTGCCAGCAGCCCCGACAGGGTTAATGGCTACACCTTC. Translated: CASSPDRVNGYTF.

The genes are TRBV7-8 and TRBJ2-7; 9 bases are a match to TRBD1. The CDR3 runs 16 residues. The junction had 10 bases not matched to a gene; V was cut back by 5 bases and J by 2 bases. Germline V gene sequence: CDR1 SGHVS, CDR2 FQNEAQ. The CDR3 coding sequence is TGTGCCAGCAGCCTTCCGGGACAGGGCACCACCTACGAGCAGTACTTC. It translates to CASSLPGQGTTYEQYF.

As to this clone: Other DNA sequences in the sample encode the same CDR3. The V and J genes are TRBV7-9 and TRBJ1-4; no reliable D call. Germline CDR1 reads SEHNR; CDR2 reads FQNEAQ (reference sequence). The CDR3 covers 11 residues. V dropped 1 base and J dropped 6 bases, with 0 bases sitting between them. For the CDR3, the DNA is TGTGCCAGCAGCTTAGATGAAAAACTGTTTTTT. It is translated as CASSLDEKLFF.